This passage covers 6 T cell receptor beta chains from one sample sequenced in a study of blood T cell repertoires in COVID-19. Data came from immunoSEQ multiplex PCR; TCRdb stores just in-frame clones and leaves some out. The data show nearly 25,000 clones, with 81% seen just once and less than 8.5% held by the top ten. The sample was peripheral blood. The receptors stem from a man between 65 and 79 years old with acute or convalescent COVID-19.

This clone appeared once. The V and J genes are TRBV5-1 and TRBJ1-1; TRBD1 matches 9 bases. This CDR3 is 15 amino acids long. Germline lookup yields CDR1 SGHRS and CDR2 YFSETQ. V shed 0 bases, J shed 4 bases, and the junction held 4 bases outside the gene matches. The CDR3 DNA reads TGCGCCAGCAGCTTGGAGGACAGGGGCTTCACTGAAGCTTTCTTT. Its protein is CASSLEDRGFTEAFF. Full variable domain (remainder filled in from reference TRBV5-1 and TRBJ1-1): KAGVTQTPRYLIKTRGQQVTLSCSPISGHRSVSWYQQTPGQGLQFLFEYFSETQRNKGNFPGRFSGRQFSNSRSEMNVSTLELGDSALYLCASSLEDRGFTEAFFGQGTRLTVV.

This clone was observed a few times. The rearrangement uses TRBV18 and TRBJ1-2; TRBD1 matches 9 bases. The germline CDR1 and CDR2 sequences are KGHSH and LQKENI. V dropped 0 bases and J dropped 11; count of bases not matched to a gene: 4. The CDR3 has 13 amino acids. CDR3 nucleotide sequence: TGTGCCAGCTCACCACCCGGGACAGGGATGTACACCTTC. It is translated as CASSPPGTGMYTF.

This chain links TRBV4-3 with TRBJ1-1; TRBD1 matches 10 bases. J was trimmed by 10 bases and V by 2 bases; bases with no gene match: 4. The CDR3 loop spans 13 amino acids. The V gene's germline CDR1 is LGHNA and CDR2 YSLEER. The CDR3 loop is CASSQSRTGGAFF. In nucleotides, the CDR3 is TGCGCCAGCAGCCAATCTCGGACAGGGGGAGCTTTCTTT.

This clone was seen only a few times. DNA of the CDR3: TGTGCCAGCAGTGTCGGGAGGGCCCGTAATGAGCAGTTCTTC. Its protein is CASSVGRARNEQFF. The chain uses TRBV5-6 and TRBJ2-1; 8 bases align to TRBD2. Trimming took 5 bases from V and 7 from J; bases not matched to a gene: 8. CDR1 is SGHDT and CDR2 is YYEEEE in the germline V gene. CDR3 length: 14 amino acids.

The rearrangement joins TRBV6-5 to TRBJ1-2; tentative D call: TRBD1 (6 bases). V lost 6 bases and J 4 bases, leaving 15 bases between the germline ends. The CDR3 covers 14 residues. Germline V CDR1 and CDR2: MNHEY, SVGAGI. The CDR3 DNA reads TGTGCCAGCAGGGTGCAGGGGCGAAGCTATGGCTACACCTTC. Its protein is CASRVQGRSYGYTF.

This clone has a single count. The genes are TRBV10-3 and TRBJ1-5; 12 nucleotides align to TRBD1. This CDR3 has 18 residues. The trim removed 0 bases at V and 1 base at J, leaving 4 bases unmatched. Germline lookup yields CDR1 ENHRY and CDR2 SYGVKD. CDR3 in amino acids: CAISESGQGAASNQPQHF. The CDR3 nucleotides are TGTGCCATCAGTGAGTCGGGACAGGGGGCTGCGAGCAATCAGCCCCAGCATTTT.